This is a list of T cell receptor beta chains from one sample in a study of graft-versus-host responses after intestinal transplantation. These receptors' targets are unknown. The method was immunoSEQ multiplex PCR; TCRdb's version includes in-frame clones alone and lacks a portion of them. The table records 100,000 to 130,000 clones, 87% of them present only once. The sequencing used unstimulated CD4+ T cells sorted from spleen or lymph node cells, collected before transplant. The receptors originated from a human donor who was the organ donor for an intestinal transplant. Each CDR3 is given with its conserved first and last residue. Fields, in order: CDR3 protein, CDR3 DNA, J gene, V gene, D gene, clone size. The D gene is left open where the match is weak. The size entry is marked missing in some rows and otherwise reads once, few, many or a size class.

CDR3 protein: CASSPTYVYPSTDTQYF
CDR3 DNA: TGTGCCAGCAGTCCGACCTACGTCTACCCGAGCACAGATACGCAGTATTTT
J gene: TRBJ2-3
V gene: TRBV28
D gene: NA
clone size: NA

CDR3 protein: CASSYSPGTNTEAFF
CDR3 DNA: TGTGCCAGCAGTTACTCCCCAGGGACGAACACTGAAGCTTTCTTT
J gene: TRBJ1-1
V gene: TRBV6-6
D gene: NA
clone size: NA

CDR3 protein: CASNPGRANTGELFF
CDR3 DNA: TGTGCCAGCAACCCCGGGAGGGCGAACACCGGGGAGCTGTTTTTT
J gene: TRBJ2-2
V gene: TRBV2
D gene: TRBD2
clone size: NA

CDR3 protein: CASGLEAPQYF
CDR3 DNA: TGTGCTAGTGGTTTGGAAGCCCCGCAGTACTTC
J gene: TRBJ2-7
V gene: TRBV12-5
D gene: NA
clone size: NA

CDR3 protein: CASSPTGPNEKLFF
CDR3 DNA: TGTGCCAGCAGCCCGACGGGACCTAATGAAAAACTGTTTTTT
J gene: TRBJ1-4
V gene: TRBV7-3
D gene: NA
clone size: NA

CDR3 protein: CASSHLNTEAFF
CDR3 DNA: TGTGCCAGCAGCCATCTGAACACTGAAGCTTTCTTT
J gene: TRBJ1-1
V gene: TRBV6-5
D gene: NA
clone size: NA

CDR3 protein: CSVERWDQETQYF
CDR3 DNA: TGCAGCGTTGAAAGGTGGGACCAAGAGACCCAGTACTTC
J gene: TRBJ2-5
V gene: TRBV29-1
D gene: NA
clone size: NA

CDR3 protein: CASSATGAGELFF
CDR3 DNA: TGTGCCAGCAGCGCAACAGGGGCCGGGGAGCTGTTTTTT
J gene: TRBJ2-2
V gene: TRBV5-6
D gene: TRBD1
clone size: NA

CDR3 protein: CASSMGQGGEKLFF
CDR3 DNA: TGTGCCAGTAGTATGGGGCAGGGAGGTGAAAAACTGTTTTTT
J gene: TRBJ1-4
V gene: TRBV19
D gene: NA
clone size: few

CDR3 protein: CASSKALPGQGITEAFF
CDR3 DNA: TGTGCCAGCAGCAAAGCGCTACCGGGACAGGGGATCACTGAAGCTTTCTTT
J gene: TRBJ1-1
V gene: TRBV21-1
D gene: NA
clone size: NA

CDR3 protein: CASSIRTSGTYEQYF
CDR3 DNA: TGTGCCAGTAGTATCCGGACTAGCGGTACCTACGAGCAGTACTTC
J gene: TRBJ2-7
V gene: TRBV19
D gene: TRBD2
clone size: NA

CDR3 protein: CASSPIPGAVNTEAFF
CDR3 DNA: TGTGCCAGCAGCCCCATCCCGGGGGCGGTTAACACTGAAGCTTTCTTT
J gene: TRBJ1-1
V gene: TRBV7-2
D gene: NA
clone size: NA

CDR3 protein: CASSRDRGGQPQHF
CDR3 DNA: TGTGCCAGCAGCAGGGACAGGGGAGGTCAGCCCCAGCATTTT
J gene: TRBJ1-5
V gene: TRBV6-6
D gene: TRBD1
clone size: NA

CDR3 protein: CASSLGQDYGYTF
CDR3 DNA: TGTGCCAGCAGCTTGGGACAGGACTATGGCTACACCTTC
J gene: TRBJ1-2
V gene: TRBV5-6
D gene: NA
clone size: NA

CDR3 protein: CAWSQEIANYGYTF
CDR3 DNA: TGTGCCTGGAGTCAAGAAATAGCTAACTATGGCTACACCTTC
J gene: TRBJ1-2
V gene: TRBV30
D gene: NA
clone size: NA

CDR3 protein: CASSLAYEQYF
CDR3 DNA: TGTGCCAGCAGTTTAGCTTACGAGCAGTACTTC
J gene: TRBJ2-7
V gene: TRBV28
D gene: NA
clone size: NA

CDR3 protein: CASSSRETTGRETQYF
CDR3 DNA: TGTGCCAGCAGCAGTCGGGAGACAACTGGGCGAGAGACCCAGTACTTC
J gene: TRBJ2-5
V gene: TRBV11-2
D gene: NA
clone size: NA

CDR3 protein: CASSWTGGTEAFF
CDR3 DNA: TGTGCCAGCAGCTGGACAGGGGGCACTGAAGCTTTCTTT
J gene: TRBJ1-1
V gene: TRBV5-4
D gene: TRBD1
clone size: few

CDR3 protein: CASRGVYSNQPQHF
CDR3 DNA: TGTGCCAGCCGGGGAGTCTATAGCAATCAGCCCCAGCATTTT
J gene: TRBJ1-5
V gene: TRBV6-5
D gene: NA
clone size: NA

CDR3 protein: CASSLGGPYEQYF
CDR3 DNA: TGTGCCAGCAGCTTGGGGGGGCCCTACGAGCAGTACTTC
J gene: TRBJ2-7
V gene: TRBV5-6
D gene: NA
clone size: NA